Below, 16 T cell receptor beta chains from the same sample are listed, as sequenced in a study of blood T cells in healthy people across ages. Through a sample-barcoded 5' primer and a J-beta primer mix, a second PCR was run for roughly 7 to 11 cycles. TCRdb passed the 5' RACE reads through MiXCR, listing each CDR3 protein once. This table has approximately 2,000,000 distinct CDR3 sequences, roughly two fifths appearing once. Material: blood. The receptors come from a human donor in good health.

A word on this clonotype: Germline is not matched at one junction end, which may reflect a read error. The chain employs TRBV6-1 and TRBJ2-5; TRBD1 matches 8 bases. The CDR3 extends over 15 amino acids. Germline values: CDR1 MNHNS, CDR2 SASEGT. This chain's CDR3 is CTSSPRQGSYNEQYF. CDR3 coding DNA: TGTACCAGCAGTCCCCGACAGGGGTCTTACAATGAGCAGTACTTC.

This clonotype came up a few times. The V gene is TRBV12-3 or TRBV12-4, the J gene TRBJ2-5; D is perhaps TRBD1 (5 bases). The CDR3 extends over 13 amino acids. V was cut by 3 bases and J by 6 bases, with 11 bases left in between. CDR3 nucleotide sequence: TGTGCCAGCAGTTTCAGGGTTGGACAGACCCAGTACTTC. Its protein product is CASSFRVGQTQYF.

The chain employs TRBV7-9 and TRBJ2-1, with D possibly matching TRBD2 (5 bases). Germline V lookup: CDR1 SEHNR, CDR2 FQNEAQ (reference sequence). The V end was cut by 3 bases, the J end by 7 bases, with 16 bases between. The CDR3 consists of 15 residues. CDR3 bases: TGTGCCAGCAGCTTCGTCGGACTTGGGGTAAATGAGCAGTTCTTC. This encodes CASSFVGLGVNEQFF.

This clonotype was observed a handful of times. J is TRBJ1-5 and V is TRBV6-6; tentative D call: TRBD1 (6 bases). CDR3 length: 15 residues. The ends were cut back, 7 bases at V and 5 bases at J, with 18 bases in the middle. Germline V gene sequence: CDR1 MNHNY, CDR2 SVGAGI (reference sequence). The CDR3 region is CASTNHGGGDQPQHF. CDR3 sequence (DNA): TGTGCCAGCACCAACCATGGGGGCGGGGATCAGCCCCAGCATTTT.

The chain has TRBV9 and TRBJ1-2; the D is unclear. CDR1 and CDR2 from the germline V gene are SGDLS and YYNGEE. V lost 0 bases and J lost 3, with 15 bases in between. The CDR3 spans 16 residues. This chain's CDR3 is CASSVGPGDAYYGYTF. Written as DNA, the CDR3 is TGTGCCAGCAGCGTAGGGCCAGGCGATGCCTACTATGGCTACACCTTC.

This clonotype turned up a few times. The chain links TRBV2 to TRBJ2-2; maybe TRBD1 (6 bases). Germline CDR1 reads SNHLY; CDR2 reads FYNNEI. V shed 7 bases and J shed 2 bases, with 20 bases lying between them. There are 17 residues in the CDR3. CDR3 nucleotide sequence: TGTGCCAGCAAAATGCAAGGGGGAAGGATAAACACCGGGGAGCTGTTTTTT. Its translation is CASKMQGGRINTGELFF.

V is TRBV29-1 and J is TRBJ2-5; 7 nucleotides align to TRBD1. Unmatched junction bases numbered 4, after V lost 8 bases and J lost 4 bases. CDR1 SQVTM and CDR2 ANQGSEA come from the germline V gene. This CDR3 is 11 amino acids long. The CDR3 bases are TGCAGCACCTGGACAGGAGAGACCCAGTACTTC. Protein: CSTWTGETQYF.

The chain has TRBV10-3 and TRBJ1-5; D gene ambiguous. Germline loops: CDR1 ENHRY, CDR2 SYGVKD. V gave up 6 bases and J gave up 0 bases, with 12 bases separating them. The CDR3 is made up of 15 amino acids. The CDR3 protein is CAIRATENSNQPQHF. The CDR3 DNA sequence: TGTGCCATCAGAGCGACCGAAAATAGCAATCAGCCCCAGCATTTT.

The V gene is TRBV6-5, the J gene TRBJ2-1, with a possible D match to TRBD2 (6 bases). This CDR3 is built from 17 residues. Germline CDR1 and CDR2: MNHEY and SVGAGI. Trimming took 2 bases from V and 5 from J, leaving 19 bases between them. As DNA, the CDR3 is TGTGCCAGCAGTTACACGGGACTGGGAAAGGTTAACAATGAGCAGTTCTTC. Its translation: CASSYTGLGKVNNEQFF.

Remarks on this clonotype: Since no conserved phenylalanine or tryptophan closes the CDR3, a read error is the likely cause. The chain joins TRBV6-6 to TRBJ2-1; TRBD1 agrees at 8 bases. V trimming: 5 bases; J trimming: 7 bases; junction bases outside the gene matches: 10. This CDR3 comprises 15 residues. CDR1 is MNHNY and CDR2 is SVGAGI in the germline V gene (reference sequence). The CDR3 here is CASSPRTGLENEQFC. DNA for the CDR3: TGTGCCAGCAGTCCTAGGACAGGGCTCGAAAATGAGCAGTTCTGC.

This clonotype was observed a handful of times. The chain recombines TRBV5-1 with TRBJ2-6; D gene ambiguous. Trimming left V 0 bases short and J 0 bases short, with 7 bases between. The germline CDR1 and CDR2 sequences are SGHRS and YFSETQ. This CDR3 comprises 16 residues. CDR3 nucleotide sequence: TGCGCCAGCAGCTTGGACGGTCACTCTGGGGCCAACGTCCTGACTTTC. Protein sequence: CASSLDGHSGANVLTF.

This clonotype was seen a few times. The chain is built from TRBV5-5 and TRBJ2-5; 11 nucleotides match TRBD1. CDR3 length: 15 amino acids. Germline CDR1 reads SGHKS; CDR2 reads YYEKEE (reference sequence). V was pared by 0 bases and J by 5 bases, with 3 bases of the junction left unmatched. The CDR3 DNA reads TGTGCCAGCAGCTTGGGGGACAGGGGGGGGGAGACCCAGTACTTC. The encoded protein is CASSLGDRGGETQYF.

V gene TRBV7-6 combines with J gene TRBJ2-1; weak D call: TRBD1 (5 bases). Trimming took 5 bases from V and 6 from J, leaving 17 bases between them. The germline V gene has CDR1 SGHVS and CDR2 FNYEAQ. There are 15 residues in the CDR3. CDR3 coding DNA: TGTGCCAGCAGCCCCACGAGACAGCCCTCCAATGAGCAGTTCTTC. Its protein product is CASSPTRQPSNEQFF.

The V and J genes are TRBV2 and TRBJ1-1, with TRBD1 as a possible D gene (6 bases). The germline V gene encodes CDR1 SNHLY and CDR2 FYNNEI. The CDR3 spans 15 residues. Deletions cut 6 bases from V and 1 base from J, with 15 bases between. CDR3 in amino acids: CASRAGTSTNTEAFF. The CDR3 bases are TGTGCCAGCAGGGCCGGGACAAGTACGAACACTGAAGCTTTCTTT. Filled out from reference TRBV2 and TRBJ1-1, the complete variable domain reads EPEVTQTPSHQVTQMGQEVILRCVPISNHLYFYWYRQILGQKVEFLVSFYNNEISEKSEIFDDQFSVERPDGSNFTLKIRSTKLEDSAMYFCASRAGTSTNTEAFFGQGTRLTVV.

This clonotype occurred a few times. The gene calls are TRBV3-1 and TRBJ2-3, with 15 nucleotides matching TRBD2. From germline, CDR1 is LGHDT and CDR2 YNNKEL (reference sequence). This CDR3 has 22 amino acids. J gave up 3 bases and V 4 bases, and 20 bases lay outside the gene matches. CDR3 in amino acids: CASSRNRPGLAGGQHITDTQYF. DNA of the CDR3: TGTGCCAGCAGCCGCAACCGCCCGGGACTAGCGGGGGGTCAACACATTACAGATACGCAGTATTTT.

This clonotype was seen a handful of times. This chain links TRBV5-1 with TRBJ2-3, with 11 bases fitting TRBD2. The CDR3 extends over 15 amino acids. Germline lookup yields CDR1 SGHRS and CDR2 YFSETQ. The J segment lost 6 bases and the V segment lost 6 bases, leaving 9 bases of the junction unmatched. DNA for the CDR3: TGCGCCAGCACCTCACTAGCGGGGGCGGATGATACGCAGTATTTT. It specifies CASTSLAGADDTQYF.